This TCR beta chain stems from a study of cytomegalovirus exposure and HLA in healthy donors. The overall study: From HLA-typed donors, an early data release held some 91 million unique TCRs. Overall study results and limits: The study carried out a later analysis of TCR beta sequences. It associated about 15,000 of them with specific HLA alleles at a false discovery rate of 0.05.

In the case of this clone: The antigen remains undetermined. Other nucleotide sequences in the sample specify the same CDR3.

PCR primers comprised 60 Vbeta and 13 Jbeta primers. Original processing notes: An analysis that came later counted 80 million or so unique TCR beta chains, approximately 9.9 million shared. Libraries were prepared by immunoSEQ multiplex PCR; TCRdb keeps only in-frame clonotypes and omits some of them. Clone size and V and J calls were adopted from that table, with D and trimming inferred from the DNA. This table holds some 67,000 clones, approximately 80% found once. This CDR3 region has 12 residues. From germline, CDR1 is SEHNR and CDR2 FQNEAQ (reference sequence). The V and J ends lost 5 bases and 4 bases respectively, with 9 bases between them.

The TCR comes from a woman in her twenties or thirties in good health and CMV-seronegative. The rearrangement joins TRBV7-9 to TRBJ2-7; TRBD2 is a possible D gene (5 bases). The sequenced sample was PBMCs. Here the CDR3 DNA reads TGTGCCAGCAGCCCCACGGGGTACGAGCAGTACTTC. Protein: CASSPTGYEQYF.